This T cell receptor (beta chain) derives from a study of cytomegalovirus exposure and HLA in healthy donors. Overall study results and limits: The classifier reportedly diagnosed cytomegalovirus status with high specificity and sensitivity. In a later analysis, first-cohort TCR clusters were found to tend to co-occur in the roughly 120 validation repertoires. Under in vitro conditions, three CMV-associated chains were confirmed as specific for CMV antigens. Whilst most TCR sequences proved rare, a subset of public TCRs occurred across many donors.

As to this clone: The antigen remains undetermined.

The repertoire was sequenced with immunoSEQ multiplex PCR; TCRdb's copy has only in-frame clones and lacks some. The data show tens of thousands of clones, approximately 88% seen once. In germline, CDR1 is SGHNT, CDR2 YYREEE (reference sequence). V lost 4 bases to trimming and J lost 6 bases; unmatched junction nucleotides: 7. CDR3 length: 15 residues. What was sequenced was PBMCs. This clonotype was obtained from a woman aged 18 to 35 in good health and CMV-seronegative. The V call is TRBV5-4, the J call TRBJ2-1; 10 nucleotides line up with TRBD2. The CDR3 nucleotides read TGTGCCAGCAGCACGGGGACTAGCGCGCTCAATGAGCAGTTCTTC. Its protein product is CASSTGTSALNEQFF. The full variable domain, rest sourced from reference TRBV5-4 and TRBJ2-1, is ETGVTQSPTHLIKTRGQQVTLRCSSQSGHNTVSWYQQALGQGPQFIFQYYREEENGRGNFPPRFSGLQFPNYSSELNVNALELDDSALYLCASSTGTSALNEQFFGPGTRLTVL.